The 8 T cell receptor beta chains listed next were all sequenced from one sample in a study of blood T cell repertoires in COVID-19. Some clones are missing from TCRdb's copy, which holds only in-frame ones; the method was immunoSEQ multiplex PCR. The sample yields about 370,000 clones, more than 80% seen once. The sample was peripheral blood. The origin of the receptors is a young woman with COVID-19, enrolled during active disease.

V gene TRBV11-2 combines with J gene TRBJ2-5; 9 bases map to TRBD2. CDR3 length: 17 residues. The V gene's germline CDR1 is SGHAT and CDR2 FQNNGV. V gave up 5 bases and J gave up 0 bases; unmatched junction bases: 10. The CDR3 DNA reads as TGTGCCAGCAGCCTCCTTCGACTAGCGGCGTACCAAGAGACCCAGTACTTC. Amino acids: CASSLLRLAAYQETQYF. The full variable domain, in which reference TRBV11-2 and TRBJ2-5 provide the parts outside the CDR3, is EAGVAQSPRYKIIEKRQSVAFWCNPISGHATLYWYQQILGQGPKLLIQFQNNGVVDDSQLPKDRFSAERLKGVDSTLKIQPAKLEDSAVYLCASSLLRLAAYQETQYFGPGTRLLVL.

CDR3 residues: CASNRETGGVETQYF. In nucleotides, the CDR3 is TGTGCCAGCAACAGGGAGACAGGGGGCGTAGAGACCCAGTACTTC. The chain recombines TRBV21-1 with TRBJ2-5; TRBD1, as called in the table, went unchecked against the DNA. TRBV21-1 is a recognized pseudogene. This CDR3 spans 15 amino acids.

This chain joins TRBV19 and TRBJ2-7; 7 nucleotides agree with TRBD2. Looked up from germline, CDR1 is LNHDA and CDR2 is SQIVND (reference sequence). V shed 6 bases, J shed 3 bases, and the junction held 5 bases outside the gene matches. The length of the CDR3 is 13 residues. In DNA form, the CDR3 reads TGTGCCAGTAGGGGAGGGGAAGGCTACGAGCAGTACTTC. Protein: CASRGGEGYEQYF.

This clone was detected once. This chain links TRBV28 with TRBJ2-7; TRBD2 agrees at 14 bases. With 5 bases clipped from V and 7 bases from J, the junction kept 16 bases outside the gene matches. The CDR3 length is 18 residues. Per the germline V gene, CDR1 is MDHEN and CDR2 is SYDVKM. CDR3 amino acids: CASSPLPPGLAGVSEQYV. DNA of the CDR3: TGTGCCAGCAGTCCTCTACCGCCGGGACTAGCGGGAGTGAGTGAGCAGTACGTC.

V is TRBV24-1 and J is TRBJ1-2, with 10 positions matching TRBD1. This CDR3 comprises 18 residues. The germline V gene encodes CDR1 KGHDR and CDR2 SFDVKD. Losses at the gene ends were 2 bases for V and 4 bases for J; bases not matched to a gene: 12. CDR3 DNA sequence: TGTGCCACCAGTGATTGGGGGACAGGGGCAGCCACCCGCTATGGCTACACCTTC. Protein: CATSDWGTGAATRYGYTF.

The gene calls are TRBV4-3 and TRBJ2-2; D unresolved. The germline V gene encodes CDR1 LGHNA and CDR2 YSLEER. Trimming stripped 0 bases from V and 4 bases from J, with 15 bases between. CDR3 size: 17 residues. CDR3 residues: CASSQDRRVVGTGELFF. The CDR3 DNA sequence: TGCGCCAGCAGCCAAGATCGCCGGGTAGTGGGCACCGGGGAGCTGTTTTTT.

This chain connects TRBV9 to TRBJ2-2; maybe TRBD1 (6 bases). Looked up from germline, CDR1 is SGDLS and CDR2 is YYNGEE. Deletions cut 4 bases from V and 4 bases from J, with 14 bases between. This CDR3 spans 15 amino acids. The CDR3 nucleotides are TGTGCCAGCAGCCTTGGGGCAGGGGTCACCGGGGAGCTGTTTTTT. Its protein product is CASSLGAGVTGELFF.

The V gene is TRBV15, the J gene TRBJ2-5; 9 nucleotides agree with TRBD2. J gave up 0 bases and V 0 bases, and 8 bases lay outside the gene matches. The CDR3 covers 18 residues. Germline loops: CDR1 LNHNV, CDR2 YYDKDF (reference sequence). The CDR3 DNA is TGTGCCACCAGCAGAGATGGGGTAGCGGGGGCCCACCAAGAGACCCAGTACTTC. It codes for CATSRDGVAGAHQETQYF.